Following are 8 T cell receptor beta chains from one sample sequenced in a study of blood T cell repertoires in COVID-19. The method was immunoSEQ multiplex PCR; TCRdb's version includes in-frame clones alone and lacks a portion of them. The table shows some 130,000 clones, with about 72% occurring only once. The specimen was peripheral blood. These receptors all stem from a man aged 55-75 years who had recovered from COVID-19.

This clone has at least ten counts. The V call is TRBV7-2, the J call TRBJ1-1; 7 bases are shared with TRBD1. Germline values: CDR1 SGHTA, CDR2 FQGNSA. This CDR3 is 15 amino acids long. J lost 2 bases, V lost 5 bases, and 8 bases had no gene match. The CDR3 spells CASSQGGASNTEAFF. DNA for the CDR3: TGTGCCAGCAGCCAAGGGGGCGCATCTAACACTGAAGCTTTCTTT.

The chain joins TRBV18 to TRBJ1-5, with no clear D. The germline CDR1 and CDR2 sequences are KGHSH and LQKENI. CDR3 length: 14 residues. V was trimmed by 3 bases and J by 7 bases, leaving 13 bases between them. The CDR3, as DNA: TGTGCCAGCTCACCTGTGAGGGAAACCCAGCCCCAGCATTTT. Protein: CASSPVRETQPQHF.

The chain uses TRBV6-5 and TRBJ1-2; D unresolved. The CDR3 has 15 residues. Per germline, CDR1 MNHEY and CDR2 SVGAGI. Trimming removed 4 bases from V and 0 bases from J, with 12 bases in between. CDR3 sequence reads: CASSFIGSPNYGYTF. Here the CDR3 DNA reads TGTGCCAGCAGTTTCATCGGGAGCCCTAACTATGGCTACACCTTC.

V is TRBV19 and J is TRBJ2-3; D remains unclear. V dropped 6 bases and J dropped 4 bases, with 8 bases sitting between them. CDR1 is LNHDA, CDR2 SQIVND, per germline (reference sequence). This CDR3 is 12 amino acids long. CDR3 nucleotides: TGTGCCAGTAGCCTCCAGGCAGATACGCAGTATTTT. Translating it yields CASSLQADTQYF.

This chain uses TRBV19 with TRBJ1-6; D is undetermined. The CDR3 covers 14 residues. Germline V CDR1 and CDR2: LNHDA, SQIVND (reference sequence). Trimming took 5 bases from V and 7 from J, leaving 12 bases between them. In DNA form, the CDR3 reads TGTGCCAGTAGTGGGCCTACGGGGAATTCACCCCTCCACTTT. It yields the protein CASSGPTGNSPLHF.

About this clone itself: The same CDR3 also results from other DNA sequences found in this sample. CDR3 bases: TGCGCCAGCAGCCAACTAGCGGGGGTCACCGGGGAGCTGTTTTTT. Its translation: CASSQLAGVTGELFF. J is TRBJ2-2 and V is TRBV4-1, with 10 bases aligning to TRBD2. Trimming cost V 2 bases and J 4 bases; bases outside gene matches: 1. CDR3 length: 15 residues. Germline lookup yields CDR1 MGHRA and CDR2 YSYEKL.

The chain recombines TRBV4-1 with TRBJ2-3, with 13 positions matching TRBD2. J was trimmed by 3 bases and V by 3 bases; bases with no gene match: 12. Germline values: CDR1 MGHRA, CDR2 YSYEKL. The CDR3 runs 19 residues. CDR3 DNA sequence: TGCGCCAGCAGCCAGGGGGGACTAGCGGGATTAGGCTTGACAGATACGCAGTATTTT. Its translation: CASSQGGLAGLGLTDTQYF.

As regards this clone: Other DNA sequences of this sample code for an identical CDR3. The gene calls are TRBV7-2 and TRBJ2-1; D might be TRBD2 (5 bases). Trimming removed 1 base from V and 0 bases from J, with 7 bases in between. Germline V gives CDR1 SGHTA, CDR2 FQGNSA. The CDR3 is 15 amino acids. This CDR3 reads CASSLDRGSYNEQFF. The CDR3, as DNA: TGTGCCAGCAGCTTAGATCGGGGCTCCTACAATGAGCAGTTCTTC.